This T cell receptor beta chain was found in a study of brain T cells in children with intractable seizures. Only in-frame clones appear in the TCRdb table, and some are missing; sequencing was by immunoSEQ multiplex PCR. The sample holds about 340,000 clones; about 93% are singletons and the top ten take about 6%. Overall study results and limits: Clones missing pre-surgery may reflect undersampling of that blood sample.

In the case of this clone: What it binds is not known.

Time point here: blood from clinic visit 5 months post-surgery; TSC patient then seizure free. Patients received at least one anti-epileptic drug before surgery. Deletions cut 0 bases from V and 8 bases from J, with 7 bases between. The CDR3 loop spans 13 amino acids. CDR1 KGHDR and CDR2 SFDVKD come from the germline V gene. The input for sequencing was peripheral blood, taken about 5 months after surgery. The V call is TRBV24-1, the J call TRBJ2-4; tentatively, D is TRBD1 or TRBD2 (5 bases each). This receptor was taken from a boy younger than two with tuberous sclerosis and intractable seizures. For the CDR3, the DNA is TGTGCCACCAGTGATTTGAGGGGAGACATTCAGTACTTC. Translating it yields CATSDLRGDIQYF.